Sequencing of this T cell receptor (beta chain) was carried out in a study of human T cells and chemical hapten exposure. Study information: The patch tests put 0.01% DPC on the skin of the upper back and were read 6 days later. Per-sample TCR yields varied mainly from small pooled library volume differences. Study-level points and caveats: TCRs at high frequency, those above 1 in 1000, did not change with DPC sensitization.

This clonotype was counted only a few times. Its antigen is currently unknown. Here the CDR3 omits its conserved ending phenylalanine or tryptophan, so a read error is the likely source. Trimming cost V 7 bases and J 0 bases, with 17 bases left between them. Germline V gives CDR1 MNHNY, CDR2 SVGAGI (reference sequence). This CDR3 is 16 amino acids long. Sample time point: patch test 2, 6 weeks after DPC sensitization. This sample's treatment: therapeutic diphenylcyclopropenone sensitization with weekly scalp DPC. TCRdb itself ran the RACE reads through MiXCR, one entry per CDR3 protein. Of more than 85,000 distinct CDR3 sequences listed, roughly 9% were seen once; the top ten hold approximately 3%.

This specimen consisted of whole blood, obtained in connection with sensitization to the hapten diphenylcyclopropenone (DPC). This TCR was recovered from a woman between 40 and 55 years old with alopecia areata. Some clones in this sample may be carry-over from other donors' samples. This chain joins TRBV6-6 and TRBJ2-3; TRBD2 might be the D (7 bases). In DNA form, the CDR3 reads TGTGCCAGCACCAACGGGGGCGGGGGAAGCACAGATACGCAGTATTGT. Encoded protein: CASTNGGGGSTDTQYC.